A single T cell receptor (beta chain) is shown here with its context. Its matching antigen is unknown. About 10^5 TCR templates were measured in each sample. Generated by immunoSEQ multiplex PCR, the TCRdb table keeps only in-frame clones and is missing some. The table lists about 120,000 clones, 90% to 95% of them singletons, with roughly 1.5% in the top ten. This sample is drawn from a study of siplizumab effects on memory and regulatory T cells. General study points: Treg origin accounted for an average of roughly 65% of mappable alloreactive CD4+ clones with siplizumab and roughly 26% in controls. Naive T cells were seen as more diverse than memory cells and as major alloresponse contributors. Only a minor fraction of alloreactive clones mapped to unstimulated subsets.

The specimen sequenced was non-Treg CD4+ T cells sorted from blood. The receptor was derived from a human donor in good health.

The CDR3, as DNA: TGTGCCAGTAGTTCCAGGGTTTCTACTAATGAAAAACTGTTTTTT. Translating gives CASSSRVSTNEKLFF. This chain uses TRBV19 with TRBJ1-4, with D maybe TRBD1 (5 bases). CDR1 and CDR2 from the germline V gene are LNHDA and SQIVND (reference sequence). V lost 5 bases and J lost 2, with 12 bases in between. This CDR3 comprises 15 residues. The full variable domain, rest sourced from reference TRBV19 and TRBJ1-4, is DGGITQSPKYLFRKEGQNVTLSCEQNLNHDAMYWYRQDPGQGLRLIYYSQIVNDFQKGDIAEGYSVSREKKESFPLTVTSAQKNPTAFYLCASSSRVSTNEKLFFGSGTQLSVL.